This TCR beta chain was sequenced during a study of control samples from healthy donors and cancer patients. Data came from immunoSEQ multiplex PCR; TCRdb stores just in-frame clones and leaves some out. The sample has 170,000 or so clones, approximately 96% seen once. Trimming removed 4 bases at V and 0 bases at J, with 9 bases between. Germline assignment: CDR1 SQVTM and CDR2 ANQGSEA. The CDR3 contains 13 residues. The source of this sequence is a middle-aged woman in good health. The V call is TRBV29-1, the J call TRBJ1-2, with D unresolved. The sample comprised blood. The CDR3 sequence is CSVGRGANYGYTF. The CDR3 nucleotides read TGCAGCGTTGGAAGAGGAGCTAACTATGGCTACACCTTC.